This T cell receptor beta chain was found in a study of siplizumab effects on memory and regulatory T cells. Study-wide results and limits: Alloreactive sequences traceable to unstimulated CD4+ memory cells declined significantly under siplizumab. Naive T cell populations appeared to exhibit greater diversity than memory cells and appeared to be major alloresponse contributors.

Germline CDR1 and CDR2: DFQATT and SNEGSKA (reference sequence). The length of the CDR3 is 11 residues. Trimming took 3 bases from V and 5 from J, leaving 4 bases between them. In each sample, roughly 10^5 TCR templates were assayed. TCRdb's table, derived via immunoSEQ multiplex PCR, lists solely in-frame clones and lacks some. The sample consists of over 95,000 clones, around 95% of them appearing once. About this clone itself: Its antigen remains unidentified.

This chain links TRBV20-1 with TRBJ2-2; the D is unclear. Material: non-Treg CD4+ T cells sorted from blood. The receptor was derived from a human donor in good health. The CDR3 DNA reads as TGCAGTGCTAGTACAACCGGGGAGCTGTTTTTT. It yields the protein CSASTTGELFF.